This T cell receptor (beta chain) derives from a study of spatial heterogeneity in lung cancer. Study summary: Patients with untreated early-stage non-small cell lung cancer, numbering 72, were the donors. Alpha-chain detections were consistently fewer than beta-chain detections among the sequences.

Individually, TCR cDNA molecules were each labelled with a unique molecular identifier. TCRdb called the 5' RACE reads again in MiXCR, with one record for every CDR3 protein. Of about 87,000 distinct CDR3 sequences in the sample, roughly 19% are singletons; the top ten hold just over 20%. Looked up from germline, CDR1 is MNHEY and CDR2 is SVGAGI. The CDR3 length is 16 residues. V lost 0 bases and J 1 base, leaving 12 bases between the germline ends. Time point in this sample: blood at routine non-recurrence follow-up after resection. No cell sorting; template was whole RNA from tumor, lung tissue or PBMC.

The chain links TRBV6-5 to TRBJ1-1; D uncertain. The TCR was taken from a male donor with early-stage non-small cell lung cancer. The material sequenced was PBMCs, taken at follow-up. The CDR3 protein is CASSYSYGRKNTEAFF. The CDR3 region has the DNA TGTGCCAGCAGTTACTCGTACGGGCGGAAGAACACTGAAGCTTTCTTT.